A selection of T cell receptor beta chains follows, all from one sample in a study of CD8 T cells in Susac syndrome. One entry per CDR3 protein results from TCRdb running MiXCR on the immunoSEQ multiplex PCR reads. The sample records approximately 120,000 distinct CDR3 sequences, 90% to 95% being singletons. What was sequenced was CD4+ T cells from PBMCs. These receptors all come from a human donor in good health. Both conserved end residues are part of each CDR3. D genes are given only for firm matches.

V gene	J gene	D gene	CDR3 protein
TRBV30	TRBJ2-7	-	CAWRHLGEHSYEQYF
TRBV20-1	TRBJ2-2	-	CSAHDPLNTGELFF
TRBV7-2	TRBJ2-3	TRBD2	CASSLSGGTDTQYF
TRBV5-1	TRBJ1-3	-	CASSLVAGSGNTIYF
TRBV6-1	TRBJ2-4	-	CASKIRVQNIQYF
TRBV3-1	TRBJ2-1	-	CASSPTSSSYNEQFF
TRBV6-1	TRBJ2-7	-	CASREGSALYYEQYF
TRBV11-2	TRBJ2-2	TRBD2	CASSLFSGTGELFF
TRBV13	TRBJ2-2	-	CASSFGQPNTGELFF
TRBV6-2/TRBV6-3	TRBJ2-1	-	CASSYPIVGEQFF
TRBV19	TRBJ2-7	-	CASSANTYEQYF
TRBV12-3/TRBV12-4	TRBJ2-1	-	CASSSLSTYNEQFF
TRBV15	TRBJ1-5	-	CATSRDRGPVGQPQHF
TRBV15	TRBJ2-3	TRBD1	CATRQGTDTQYF